This TCR beta chain was recovered during a study of spatial heterogeneity in lung cancer. TCRdb redid the calling of the 5' RACE reads with MiXCR, one entry per CDR3 protein. The sample has tens of thousands of distinct CDR3 sequences, roughly 7% seen once; the top ten hold approximately 2.6%. This clonotype was recorded many times. Time point given: sample taken at primary tumor resection. TCRs were sequenced from unsorted whole RNA of tumor, nontumor lung or PBMC. The V end was cut by 0 bases, the J end by 4 bases, with 15 bases between. Germline loops: CDR1 SGHVS, CDR2 FQNEAQ. CDR3 length: 16 residues.

The sample here was PBMCs, taken at surgery. This chain links TRBV7-8 with TRBJ1-2; TRBD1 might be the D (6 bases). This sequence was found in a female donor with early-stage non-small cell lung cancer. The CDR3 DNA follows: TGTGCCAGCAGCTTAGCCGCACAGGGTAGGGGCTATGGCTACACCTTC. Translating it yields CASSLAAQGRGYGYTF.